A single sample is the source of the 2 T cell receptor beta chains below, sequenced in a study of T cell repertoires in cytomegalovirus infection (dated by TCRdb to about 2019). Explained via the paper, the treatment or condition label denotes: in vitro stimulation with specific CMV peptide epitopes to enrich CMV-specific T cells. These receptors have no known antigen. The run used an Illumina HiSeq 1500. In-frame beta chains were kept once TCRdb had trimmed the public reads at Q25 with fastp and called clones with MiXCR. Rows are combined by CDR3 protein, so each entry shows the most common genes and DNA. The sample profile shows 310,000 or so distinct CDR3 sequences; more than 20% of them were found once. The ten largest clones take up about an eighth of the sample. Material: cultured PBMCs, obtained from culture after CMV antigen stimulation. These receptor sequences come from a human donor in good health (CMV status not recorded). Some clones in this sample may be carry-over from other donors' samples.

This clonotype was seen many times. The V gene is TRBV7-8, the J gene TRBJ2-2, with D unresolved. Germline V gives CDR1 SGHVS, CDR2 FQNEAQ. The CDR3 is 13 residues long. Between the trimmed V and J ends, which lost 6 bases and 2 bases, there was a span of 7 bases. CDR3 protein: CASSAVNTGELFF. The CDR3 region has the DNA TGTGCCAGCAGTGCGGTCAACACCGGGGAGCTGTTTTTT.

This sequence joins TRBV7-8 and TRBJ2-3, with 9 bases fitting TRBD2. With 4 bases clipped from V and 6 bases from J, the junction kept 8 bases outside the gene matches. The germline V gene encodes CDR1 SGHVS and CDR2 FQNEAQ. This CDR3 has 15 residues. Here the CDR3 DNA reads TGTGCCAGCAGCTCGGGGGGTAGCGGGGGTGATACGCAGTATTTT. Translated: CASSSGGSGGDTQYF.